These 18 T cell receptor beta chains share one sample of origin, sequenced in a study of T cell repertoires in cytomegalovirus infection. TCRdb reprocessed the reads with MiXCR, giving one entry per CDR3 protein. The sample has about 920,000 distinct CDR3 sequences; about a third are singletons. These receptors lack a known antigen. Specimen: cultured CD8+ T cells from PBMCs, collected from culture after CMV antigen stimulation. These receptors were collected from a human donor in good health (CMV status not recorded). Some clones in this sample may be carry-over from other donors' samples.

Comment on this clonotype: A read error may produce the germline difference seen at one junction end. The chain carries TRBV6-6 and TRBJ1-4, with TRBD1 as a possible D gene (6 bases). CDR1 is MNHNY and CDR2 is SVGAGI in the germline V gene (reference sequence). CDR3 length equals 17 residues. The CDR3 region has the DNA TGTACCAGCTTCCAGGGGCCCCCGAGCAGAGGAAATGAAAAACTGTTTTTT. It is translated as CTSFQGPPSRGNEKLFF.

The gene calls are TRBV7-9 and TRBJ2-2; 9 nucleotides align to TRBD1. Germline V CDR1 and CDR2: SEHNR, FQNEAQ (reference sequence). J lost 6 bases, V lost 6 bases, and 11 bases had no gene match. CDR3 length: 16 residues. The DNA of the CDR3 is TGTGCCAGCAGTTTTACAGGGGGCGTCGCCGCCGGGGAGCTGTTTTTT. It yields the protein CASSFTGGVAAGELFF.

The chain uses TRBV29-1 and TRBJ1-2; D call uncertain. Trimming shortened V by 5 bases and J by 6 bases, and 13 bases separated the two germline ends. The CDR3 covers 12 residues. Germline V lookup: CDR1 SQVTM, CDR2 ANQGSEA. DNA for the CDR3: TGCAGCGTTCCGGGTCACACGGATGGCTACACCTTC. Translated, it gives CSVPGHTDGYTF.

V is TRBV7-9 and J is TRBJ1-6; no definite D call. The V end lost 8 bases, the J end lost 0 bases, and 11 bases lay between the germline ends. Germline V gene data show CDR1 as SEHNR and CDR2 as FQNEAQ (reference sequence). The CDR3 loop spans 15 amino acids. The CDR3 DNA follows: TGTGCCAGCGTTGGGTCGAGCTCCTATAATTCACCCCTCCACTTT. Amino acids: CASVGSSSYNSPLHF.

This clonotype has more than one count but fewer than ten. The chain combines TRBV6-1 with TRBJ1-1, with D unresolved. In germline, CDR1 is MNHNS, CDR2 SASEGT. Trimming took 7 bases from V and 1 from J, leaving 10 bases between them. The CDR3 is 13 amino acids. CDR3 in amino acids: CASIWRENTEAFF. The CDR3 DNA reads as TGTGCCAGCATATGGCGGGAGAACACTGAAGCTTTCTTT.

The chain is built from TRBV27 and TRBJ1-2; D may be TRBD1 (5 bases). The germline V gene encodes CDR1 MNHEY and CDR2 SMNVEV (reference sequence). This CDR3 region has 13 residues. V gave up 2 bases and J gave up 8 bases, with 12 bases separating them. Here the CDR3 DNA reads TGTGCCAGCAGTTTAGGGGCACAAGGGGGCTACACCTTC. This gives the protein CASSLGAQGGYTF.

V and J are TRBV27 and TRBJ2-2, with D perhaps TRBD2 (7 bases). The germline V gene has CDR1 MNHEY and CDR2 SMNVEV (reference sequence). Trimming left V 2 bases short and J 6 bases short, with 16 bases between. The CDR3 length is 16 residues. CDR3 sequence (DNA): TGTGCCAGCAGTTTAAGGGGGGGGGGTACCGCCGGGGAGCTGTTTTTT. Protein product: CASSLRGGGTAGELFF.

This clonotype was detected a few times. The rearrangement links TRBV5-4 to TRBJ2-2; TRBD1 matches at 10 bases. The trim removed 0 bases at V and 6 bases at J, leaving 5 bases unmatched. The CDR3 is 16 amino acids. Germline lookup yields CDR1 SGHNT and CDR2 YYREEE (reference sequence). In DNA, the CDR3 is TGTGCCAGCAGCTTGGTCGGGACAGGGGCCGCCGGGGAGCTGTTTTTT. Encoded protein: CASSLVGTGAAGELFF. The variable domain in full, with the rest retrieved from reference TRBV5-4 and TRBJ2-2, is ETGVTQSPTHLIKTRGQQVTLRCSSQSGHNTVSWYQQALGQGPQFIFQYYREEENGRGNFPPRFSGLQFPNYSSELNVNALELDDSALYLCASSLVGTGAAGELFFGEGSRLTVL.

The chain recombines TRBV7-9 with TRBJ2-1; perhaps TRBD2 as D (7 bases). The germline CDR1 and CDR2 sequences are SEHNR and FQNEAQ (reference sequence). V was clipped by 5 bases and J by 8 bases, with 19 bases between them. The CDR3 loop spans 15 amino acids. CDR3 in DNA: TGTGCCAGCAGCCTGAATGGGGGGGGGGCAGATGAGCAGTTCTTC. It codes for CASSLNGGGADEQFF.

This clonotype was found a few times. The CDR3 sequence is CASSYRQGKNTEAFF. In nucleotides, the CDR3 is TGTGCCAGCAGTTACCGACAGGGGAAGAACACTGAAGCTTTCTTT. The chain links TRBV6-5 to TRBJ1-1, with TRBD1 matching 8 bases. Trimming cost V 2 bases and J 1 base; bases outside gene matches: 3. Germline loops: CDR1 MNHEY, CDR2 SVGAGI. This CDR3 spans 15 amino acids.

This chain uses TRBV20-1 with TRBJ2-1; 14 bases are shared with TRBD2. Germline V gene data show CDR1 as DFQATT and CDR2 as SNEGSKA (reference sequence). The V gene end was trimmed by 6 bases and the J gene end by 10 bases; junction bases not matched to a gene: 17. The CDR3 sequence is 17 residues long. This CDR3 reads CSAQGLAGGGMSGEQFF. CDR3 in DNA: TGCAGTGCCCAAGGACTAGCGGGGGGCGGAATGAGTGGGGAGCAGTTCTTC.

V usage is TRBV5-1 and J usage is TRBJ1-2; tentative D call: TRBD1 (5 bases). The germline CDR1 and CDR2 sequences are SGHRS and YFSETQ. This CDR3 has 13 residues. The V gene lost 4 bases and the J gene lost 2 bases, with 9 bases spanning the gap. Here the CDR3 DNA reads TGCGCCAGCAGCGGTGGACAAAACTATGGCTACACCTTC. Its protein product is CASSGGQNYGYTF.

This chain uses TRBV12-3 or TRBV12-4 with TRBJ2-6, with 9 bases identical to TRBD1. With V trimmed by 3 bases and J by 0 bases, 3 bases remained unmatched. The CDR3 runs to 17 residues. In DNA, the CDR3 is TGTGCCAGCAGTTTCGAGACAGGGGGCTCTGGGGCCAACGTCCTGACTTTC. Translated: CASSFETGGSGANVLTF.

This chain connects TRBV6-1 to TRBJ2-1, with D possibly TRBD1 on 5 matching bases. CDR3 length equals 15 residues. V lost 4 bases, J lost 3 bases, and 13 bases lay in between. CDR1 MNHNS and CDR2 SASEGT come from the germline V gene. The CDR3 sequence is CASSGGHSLYNEQFF. CDR3 in DNA: TGTGCCAGCAGTGGTGGACATTCCCTCTACAATGAGCAGTTCTTC.

This clonotype was found many times. The rearrangement joins TRBV28 to TRBJ2-7, with TRBD1 matching 7 bases. With V trimmed by 4 bases and J by 3 bases, 6 bases remained unmatched. In germline, CDR1 is MDHEN, CDR2 SYDVKM. The CDR3 spans 14 residues. The CDR3 protein is CASSSGGSGYEQYV. The CDR3, as DNA: TGTGCCAGCAGTTCAGGGGGAAGTGGCTACGAGCAGTACGTC.

This chain uses TRBV2 with TRBJ1-2, with 10 bases matching TRBD1. This CDR3 region has 14 residues. Germline V lookup: CDR1 SNHLY, CDR2 FYNNEI. Germline trimming cut 7 bases from V and 4 bases from J; bases unmatched to any gene: 6. The CDR3 sequence is CASTDRGLIYGYTF. CDR3 bases: TGTGCCAGCACTGACAGGGGGCTAATCTATGGCTACACCTTC.

The chain links TRBV5-1 to TRBJ1-2; D perhaps matches TRBD1 (5 bases). V was clipped by 4 bases and J by 4 bases, with 17 bases between them. From germline, CDR1 is SGHRS and CDR2 YFSETQ. This CDR3 region has 15 residues. The CDR3 is CASSDGDQTIYGYTF. For the CDR3, the DNA is TGCGCCAGCAGCGATGGGGACCAGACTATCTATGGCTACACCTTC.

This chain connects TRBV20-1 to TRBJ2-7, with D unresolved. V lost 5 bases to trimming and J lost 3 bases, with 14 bases between them. CDR3 size: 13 residues. Per the germline V gene, CDR1 is DFQATT and CDR2 is SNEGSKA (reference sequence). CDR3 DNA: TGCAGTGCTCTATCGGATACCTTCTACGAGCAGTACGTC. As protein: CSALSDTFYEQYV.